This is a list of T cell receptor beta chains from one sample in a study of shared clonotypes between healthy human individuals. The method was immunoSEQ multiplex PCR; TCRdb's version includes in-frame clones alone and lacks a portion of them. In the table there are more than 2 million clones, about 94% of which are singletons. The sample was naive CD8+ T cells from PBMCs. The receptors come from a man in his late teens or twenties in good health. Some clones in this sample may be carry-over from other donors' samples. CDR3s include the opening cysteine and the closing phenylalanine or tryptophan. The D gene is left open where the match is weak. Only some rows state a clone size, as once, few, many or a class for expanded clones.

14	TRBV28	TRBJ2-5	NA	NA	CASSPPGAGETQYF	TGTGCCAGCAGCCCCCCCGGGGCAGGGGAGACCCAGTACTTC
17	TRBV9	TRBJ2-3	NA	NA	CASSAGAGRPSTDTQYF	TGTGCCAGCAGCGCCGGGGCAGGGCGGCCTAGCACAGATACGCAGTATTTT
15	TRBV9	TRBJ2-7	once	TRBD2	CASSVEASGILEQYF	TGTGCCAGCAGCGTAGAGGCTAGCGGGATTCTCGAGCAGTACTTC
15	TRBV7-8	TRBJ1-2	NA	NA	CASSLANGGLVGYTF	TGTGCCAGCAGCTTAGCTAACGGGGGTCTCGTCGGCTACACCTTC
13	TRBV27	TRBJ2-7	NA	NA	CASSLGAPYEQYF	TGTGCCAGCAGTCTCGGGGCACCCTACGAGCAGTACTTC
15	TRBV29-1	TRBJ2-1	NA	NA	CSVEFLTGPRNEQFF	TGCAGCGTTGAATTCTTGACAGGCCCCCGGAATGAGCAGTTCTTC
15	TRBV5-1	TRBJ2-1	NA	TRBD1	CASSLAHDRDNEQFF	TGCGCCAGCAGCTTGGCCCACGACAGGGACAATGAGCAGTTCTTC
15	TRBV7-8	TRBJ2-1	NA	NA	CASSQLRGLYNEQFF	TGTGCCAGCAGCCAATTGAGGGGACTCTACAATGAGCAGTTCTTC
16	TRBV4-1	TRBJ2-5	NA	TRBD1	CASSQDPQGASETQYF	TGCGCCAGCAGCCAAGATCCGCAGGGGGCATCAGAGACCCAGTACTTC
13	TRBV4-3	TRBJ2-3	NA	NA	CASSQDRGDTQYF	TGCGCCAGCAGCCAAGATCGGGGTGATACGCAGTATTTT
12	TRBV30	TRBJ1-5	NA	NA	CAWSLGAGPQHF	TGTGCCTGGAGTTTGGGAGCGGGGCCCCAGCATTTT
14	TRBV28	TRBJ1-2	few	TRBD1	CASSPVKGAWGYTF	TGTGCCAGCAGCCCCGTGAAGGGGGCATGGGGCTACACCTTC
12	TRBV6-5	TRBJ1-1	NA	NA	CASSQTRIEAFF	TGTGCCAGCAGCCAAACCCGGATCGAAGCTTTCTTT
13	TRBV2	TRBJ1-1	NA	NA	CASSDLGGTEAFF	TGTGCCAGCAGTGATCTGGGCGGAACTGAAGCTTTCTTT
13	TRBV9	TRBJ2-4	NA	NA	CASTAGAKNIQYF	TGTGCCAGCACGGCGGGGGCCAAAAACATTCAGTACTTC
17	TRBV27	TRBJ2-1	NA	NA	CASSLTPIGLSSNEQFF	TGTGCCAGCAGTTTGACCCCCATCGGCCTAAGTTCCAATGAGCAGTTCTTC
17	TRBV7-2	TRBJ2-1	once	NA	CASSPPFVYGSYNEQFF	TGTGCCAGCAGCCCCCCGTTTGTCTATGGCTCCTACAATGAGCAGTTCTTC
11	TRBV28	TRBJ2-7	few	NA	CASSSPYEQYF	TGTGCCAGCAGTTCCCCGTACGAGCAGTACTTC
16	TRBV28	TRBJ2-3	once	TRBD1	CASSLPAVQGSDTQYF	TGTGCCAGCAGTCTGCCTGCAGTACAGGGGTCAGATACGCAGTATTTT
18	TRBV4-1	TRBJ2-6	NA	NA	CASSQGRFQGAGANVLTF	TGCGCCAGCAGCCAAGGACGATTTCAGGGAGCTGGGGCCAACGTCCTGACTTTC
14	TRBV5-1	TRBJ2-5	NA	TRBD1	CASRGQGPQDTQYF	TGCGCCAGCAGGGGACAGGGGCCCCAGGATACCCAGTACTTC
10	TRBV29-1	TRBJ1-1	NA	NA	CSVVEREAFF	TGCAGCGTTGTGGAAAGGGAGGCTTTCTTT
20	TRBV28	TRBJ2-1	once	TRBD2	CASSLWDRSILAETYNEQFF	TGTGCCAGCAGTTTATGGGACCGTTCTATACTAGCGGAAACCTACAATGAGCAGTTCTTC
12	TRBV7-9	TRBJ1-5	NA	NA	CASGQINQPQHF	TGTGCCAGCGGACAGATAAATCAGCCCCAGCATTTT
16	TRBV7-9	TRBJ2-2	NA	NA	CASSLILAPGPGELFF	TGTGCCAGCAGCTTAATATTAGCCCCAGGGCCCGGGGAGCTGTTTTTT
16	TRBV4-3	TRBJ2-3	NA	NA	CASSQDWRVPTDTQYF	TGCGCCAGCAGCCAAGACTGGCGGGTCCCCACAGATACGCAGTATTTT
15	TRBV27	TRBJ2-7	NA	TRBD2	CASRQLAGGVYQQYF	TGTGCCAGCAGACAACTAGCGGGAGGAGTCTATCAGCAGTACTTC
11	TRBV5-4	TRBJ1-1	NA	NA	CASSLDSEAFF	TGTGCCAGCAGCCTGGACAGTGAAGCTTTCTTT
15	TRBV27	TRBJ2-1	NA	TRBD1	CASSLKDRVGNEQFF	TGTGCCAGCAGTTTAAAGGACAGGGTGGGGAATGAGCAGTTCTTC
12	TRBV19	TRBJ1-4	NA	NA	CASSGGVEKLFF	TGTGCCAGTAGTGGTGGCGTGGAAAAACTGTTTTTT
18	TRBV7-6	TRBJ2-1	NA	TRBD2	CASSAGLAGEMSYNEQFF	TGTGCCAGCAGCGCAGGACTAGCGGGAGAAATGTCCTACAATGAGCAGTTCTTC
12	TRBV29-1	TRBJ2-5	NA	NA	CSVEPRGETQYF	TGCAGCGTTGAACCCAGGGGTGAGACCCAGTACTTC
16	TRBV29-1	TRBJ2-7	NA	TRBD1	CSDGKHRTGRSYEQYF	TGCAGCGACGGAAAACACCGGACAGGGCGGTCCTACGAGCAGTACTTC
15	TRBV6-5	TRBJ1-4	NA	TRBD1	CASRLDRGRREKLFF	TGTGCCAGCAGGCTGGACAGGGGGCGCCGTGAAAAACTGTTTTTT
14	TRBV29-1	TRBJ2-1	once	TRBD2	CSVASGRAYNEQFF	TGCAGCGTCGCTAGCGGGAGGGCCTACAATGAGCAGTTCTTC
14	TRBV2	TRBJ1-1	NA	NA	CASSEGQGPTEAFF	TGTGCCAGCAGTGAAGGGCAGGGGCCCACTGAAGCTTTCTTT
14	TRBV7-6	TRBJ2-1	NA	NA	CASSFPWQGGEQFF	TGTGCCAGCAGCTTCCCCTGGCAGGGCGGTGAGCAGTTCTTC
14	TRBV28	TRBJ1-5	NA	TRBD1	CASSSGTGPASQHF	TGTGCCAGCAGTTCCGGGACAGGGCCGGCATCCCAGCATTTT
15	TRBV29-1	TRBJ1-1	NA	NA	CSVVVQVLFNTEAFF	TGCAGCGTTGTTGTACAGGTACTGTTTAACACTGAAGCTTTCTTT
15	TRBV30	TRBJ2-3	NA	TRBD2	CAWLPRTRGRDTQYF	TGTGCCTGGTTACCCCGGACTAGGGGCCGCGATACGCAGTATTTT
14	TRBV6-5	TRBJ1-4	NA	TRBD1	CASSERRGYEKLFF	TGTGCCAGCAGTGAGCGCAGGGGGTATGAAAAACTGTTTTTT
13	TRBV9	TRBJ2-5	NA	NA	CASSARTAETQYF	TGTGCCAGCAGCGCGCGGACTGCGGAGACCCAGTACTTC
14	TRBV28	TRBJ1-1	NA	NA	CASSPYREATEAFF	TGTGCCAGCAGTCCCTACAGGGAGGCCACTGAAGCTTTCTTT
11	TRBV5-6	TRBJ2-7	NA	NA	CASSAGYEQYF	TGTGCCAGCAGCGCAGGGTACGAGCAGTACTTC
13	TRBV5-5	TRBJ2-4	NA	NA	CASSLDRASIQYF	TGTGCCAGCAGCTTGGACAGGGCCTCCATTCAGTACTTC
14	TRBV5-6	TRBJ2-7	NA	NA	CASSQGHNSYEQYF	TGTGCCAGCAGCCAGGGACACAACTCCTACGAGCAGTACTTC
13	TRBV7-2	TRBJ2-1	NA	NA	CASLEGEYNEQFF	TGTGCCAGTCTTGAGGGAGAATACAATGAGCAGTTCTTC
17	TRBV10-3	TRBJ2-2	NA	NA	CAISDPDREANTGELFF	TGTGCCATCAGTGACCCCGACAGGGAGGCGAACACCGGGGAGCTGTTTTTT
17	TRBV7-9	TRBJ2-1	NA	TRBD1	CASSLAPMAGQDNEQFF	TGTGCCAGCAGCTTAGCACCCATGGCAGGACAGGACAATGAGCAGTTCTTC
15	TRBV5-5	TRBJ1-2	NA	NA	CASSFSDRQPYGYTF	TGTGCCAGCAGCTTCAGCGACAGGCAACCCTATGGCTACACCTTC
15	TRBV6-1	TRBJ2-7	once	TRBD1	CASSEWDRESYEQYF	TGTGCCAGCAGTGAATGGGACAGGGAATCCTACGAGCAGTACTTC
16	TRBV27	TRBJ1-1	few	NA	CASSRSAGQMNTEAFF	TGTGCCAGCAGCCGGTCGGCCGGACAAATGAACACTGAAGCTTTCTTT
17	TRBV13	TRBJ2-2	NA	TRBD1	CASSSTGTGGNTGELFF	TGTGCCAGCAGCTCCACCGGGACAGGGGGCAACACCGGGGAGCTGTTTTTT
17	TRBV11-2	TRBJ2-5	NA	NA	CASSPPGPNFAGETQYF	TGTGCCAGCAGCCCCCCGGGACCTAATTTTGCGGGGGAGACCCAGTACTTC
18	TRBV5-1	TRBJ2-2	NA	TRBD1	CASSPPSGQGAGTGELFF	TGCGCCAGCAGCCCTCCGTCAGGACAGGGCGCAGGCACCGGGGAGCTGTTTTTT
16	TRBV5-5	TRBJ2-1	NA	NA	CASSHMAGGAGDEQFF	TGTGCCAGCAGCCATATGGCGGGTGGGGCTGGGGATGAGCAGTTCTTC
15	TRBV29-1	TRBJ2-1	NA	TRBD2	CSVEKRGELRNEQFF	TGCAGCGTTGAGAAACGGGGGGAACTGAGGAATGAGCAGTTCTTC